This T cell receptor beta chain was sequenced for a study of T-cell memory formation after mild COVID-19. Study details: Largely donor-specific TCR clusters were found.

TCR alpha and TCR beta cDNA libraries carrying sample barcodes and UMIs came from 5'RACE with constant-segment primers. Each CDR3 protein gets one entry after TCRdb re-called the 5' RACE reads with MiXCR. This repertoire shows under 700,000 distinct CDR3 sequences, roughly 22% found once; its top ten account for around 13%. Study outcomes and limitations: Clones that contracted from day 15 to 85 had balanced CD4/CD8; later expanders were CD4+ biased.

This clonotype was observed a handful of times. Antigen unknown. This CDR3 comprises 17 residues. Germline CDR1 reads SGHTA; CDR2 reads FQGNSA. V gave up 2 bases and J gave up 5 bases; unmatched junction bases: 9. The chain is built from TRBV7-2 and TRBJ2-3, with 11 bases aligning to TRBD2. Sequencing was carried out using PBMCs or a T cell subset sorted from them (not recorded which). This TCR was sampled from an adult woman who had mild COVID-19 (a few samples of this study predate the infection). Cell type and time point are not known. CDR3 bases: TGTGCCAGCAGCTTAAGCCTGGGACTAGCGGTAGAAGATACGCAGTATTTT. It encodes CASSLSLGLAVEDTQYF.